The T cell receptor (beta chain) described here comes from a study of T cell clones after liver transplantation (dated 2019 in TCRdb). For the study in its entirety: The samples were obtained from ITN030ST, a randomized trial that attempted immunosuppression withdrawal within 2 years after liver transplantation. After a pre-transplant mixed lymphocyte reaction, TCRbeta sequencing was used to pinpoint donor-reactive T cell clones, which were subsequently tracked in post-transplant blood. As an antigen-independent comparator for the donor-reactive sequences, third party-reactive TCRbeta sequences from pre-transplant MLRs were identified as well. Of the eight recipients, a few were HCV-positive, while the remaining recipients had been transplanted for non-autoimmune, non-viral indications. No induction therapy was given to the subjects, and standard immunosuppression was administered until randomization at 12-24 months post-transplant. Tolerance meant complete immunosuppression withdrawal for at least one year without liver enzymes rising beyond twice the upper limit of normal. Blood samples were collected pre-transplant, pre-randomization before withdrawal, and post-randomization after either full withdrawal or failed withdrawal. The studied cohort comprised 8 liver transplant recipients, 3 classified as tolerant and 5 as non-tolerant. Broad study findings and their caveats: Conclusions were preliminary, limited by small, heterogeneous patient numbers and non-standardized post-transplant time points. Because allograft tissue specimens were not available, migration of donor-reactive T cells into the graft, rather than deletion, may have occurred. A greater decline was seen for donor-reactive sequences than for third party-reactive sequences, suggesting partial antigen-specific deletion unrelated to withdrawal success. Circulating donor-reactive CD4 TCRbeta sequences fell significantly post-transplant in most of the 8 subjects, irrespective of tolerance or HCV status. When repertoire turnover was accounted for, significantly reduced detection of donor-reactive sequences was found in 7 of 8 subjects for CD4 and in 8 of 8 subjects for CD8. In a couple of subjects, low numbers of available donor cells limited the measurable donor-reactive repertoire.

On this clone: No cognate antigen has been identified for it. No quality values exist for individual bases; no much larger clone is one base distant.

Using immunoSEQ, frozen genomic DNA was subjected to high-throughput TCRbeta CDR3 sequencing, a process that included PCR amplification, mapping, bias correction and internal controls. Per the source publication's procedure: Productive rearrangements were kept, and unique TCRbeta sequences were defined by CDR3 nucleotide sequence plus V and J gene. Donor-reactive sequences required at least 5-fold expansion in CFSE-low cells versus unstimulated pre-transplant cells and at least 0.01% frequency. Per-subject minimum frequency thresholds, based on the lowest-template unstimulated sample, ensured at least 90% detection power. Jensen-Shannon divergence between the top 1000 TCRbeta sequences after and before transplant was used to measure repertoire turnover. Changes in detection of donor-reactive sequences were assessed with two-sided Fisher's exact tests. The immuneACCESS repertoire file appears here via TCRdb, limited to in-frame rearrangements. These files lack a portion of the clones; in checked studies, under half of the deficit traces to unresolved V genes, and the cause of the others is not known. The V and J calls and clone size come from that table; D and trimming were worked out from the DNA. The table for this sample lists under 90,000 clones; over 70% of them were counted only once. The ten top clones hold 0.45% to 0.65% of the sample.

Interpreted using the paper, the time point label stands for: pre-transplant. Unstimulated PBMCs, after thawing, were stained for CD3, CD4 and CD8 and then FACS-sorted into CD3+CD4+ and CD3+CD8+ populations. All 8 studied subjects were randomized to withdrawal of immunosuppression. Genomic DNA was isolated with the Qiagen DNeasy Blood and Tissue Kit. The CDR3 spans 16 residues, from the cysteine through the phenylalanine. Only CDR3 DNA is held: 48 bases, read in frame from base 1. As encoded in the germline V gene, CDR1 is MNHEY while CDR2 is SVGAGI. At the junction V is shortened by 0 bases and J by 3 bases, with 14 bases in between.

The specimen comprised CD4+ T cells from blood, sampled before liver transplant. The rearranged chain carries TRBV6-5 and TRBJ1-2; TRBD1 could be the D gene, as 5 bases match. The source of this sequence is a human donor who received a liver transplant. The DNA is TGTGCCAGCAGTTACTCGAACCCCGACAGCTACTATGGCTACACCTTC. The translation is CASSYSNPDSYYGYTF.